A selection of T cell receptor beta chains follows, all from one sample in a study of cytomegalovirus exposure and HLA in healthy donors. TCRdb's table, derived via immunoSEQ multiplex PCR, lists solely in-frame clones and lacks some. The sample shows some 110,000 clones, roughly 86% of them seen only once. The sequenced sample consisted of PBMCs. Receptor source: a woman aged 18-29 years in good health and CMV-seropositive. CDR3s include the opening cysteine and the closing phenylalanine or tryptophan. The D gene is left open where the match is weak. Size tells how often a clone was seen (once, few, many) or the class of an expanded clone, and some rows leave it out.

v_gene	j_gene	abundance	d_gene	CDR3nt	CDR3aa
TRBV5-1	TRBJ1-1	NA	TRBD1	TGCGCCAGCAGCTTTGAGGGGGCGAACACTGAAGCTTTCTTT	CASSFEGANTEAFF
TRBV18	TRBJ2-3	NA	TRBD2	TGTGCCAGCTCACCACTAGCGGGAGGGCCCACAGATACGCAGTATTTT	CASSPLAGGPTDTQYF
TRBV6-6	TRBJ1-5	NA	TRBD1	TGTGCCAGCAGTTCATTGGGACAGTTCAATCAGCCCCAGCATTTT	CASSSLGQFNQPQHF
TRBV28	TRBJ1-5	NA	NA	TGTGCCAGCAGAAGAGCAGGGGGCAATCAGCCCCAGCATTTT	CASRRAGGNQPQHF
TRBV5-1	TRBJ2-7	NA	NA	TGCGCCAGCAGCTTGGGGGAGCAGGGGAGTGCCGAGCAGTACTTC	CASSLGEQGSAEQYF
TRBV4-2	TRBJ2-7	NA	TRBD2	TGTGCCAGCAGCCAAGATTGGGCTAGCGGGGGGGCCCCGCTTGGTTACGAGCAGTACTTC	CASSQDWASGGAPLGYEQYF
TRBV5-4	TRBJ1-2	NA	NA	TGTGCCAGCAGCTCCGAAGCCCCTGGCTACACCTTC	CASSSEAPGYTF
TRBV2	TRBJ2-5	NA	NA	TGTGCCAGCTGCAGGGAAGAGACCCAGTACTTC	CASCREETQYF
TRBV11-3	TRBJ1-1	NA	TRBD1	TGTGCCAGCAGCTTGTTAACCGGGACAGGCAACACTGAAGCTTTCTTT	CASSLLTGTGNTEAFF
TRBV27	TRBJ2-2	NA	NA	TGTGCCAGCCGATGGAGGGACTCAGACACCGGGGAGCTGTTTTTT	CASRWRDSDTGELFF
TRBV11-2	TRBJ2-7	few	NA	TGTGCCAGCAGAGGACAAAGCTACGAGCAGTACTTC	CASRGQSYEQYF
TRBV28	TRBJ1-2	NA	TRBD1	TGTGCCAGCAGTTCCCCCGGGACAGGGCGTGATTATGGCTACACCTTC	CASSSPGTGRDYGYTF
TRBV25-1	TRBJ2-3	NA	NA	TGTGCCAGCAGGGGGGACAAGGGGTTTTTCACAGATACGCAGTATTTT	CASRGDKGFFTDTQYF
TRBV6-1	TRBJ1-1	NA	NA	TGTGCCAGCAGTGAACTTAGCACACTGGGTGAAGCTTTCTTT	CASSELSTLGEAFF
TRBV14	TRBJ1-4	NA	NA	TGTGCCAGCAGCCAAGTAAATGAAAAACTGTTTTTT	CASSQVNEKLFF
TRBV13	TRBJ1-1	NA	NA	TGTGCCAGCAGCCCACAGAACACTGAAGCTTTCTTT	CASSPQNTEAFF
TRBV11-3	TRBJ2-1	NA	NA	TGTGCCAGCAGTCCCTGGGGGACACAGCGCAATGAGCAGTTCTTC	CASSPWGTQRNEQFF
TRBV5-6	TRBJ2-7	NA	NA	TGTGCCAGCAGGCCGGGTCCTGGCCCATACGAGCAGTACTTC	CASRPGPGPYEQYF
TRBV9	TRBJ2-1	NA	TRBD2	TGTGCCAGCAGCGTAGGCAGCGGGAGGGGGGGTGAGCAGTTCTTC	CASSVGSGRGGEQFF
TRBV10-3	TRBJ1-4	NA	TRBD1	TGTGCCATCAGTGAAAGACAGGGGCTCACAACTAATGAAAAACTGTTTTTT	CAISERQGLTTNEKLFF
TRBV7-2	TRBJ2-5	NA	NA	TGTGCCAGCAGCCCGTTAGGGGGGGCCCCCCACTTC	CASSPLGGAPHF
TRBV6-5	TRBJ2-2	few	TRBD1	TGTGCCAGCAAGAGGGGGCCGAACACCGGGGAGCTGTTTTTT	CASKRGPNTGELFF
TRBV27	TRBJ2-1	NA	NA	TGTGCCAGCAGTTTATTTCTGGGGGCAGAGACCAATGAGCAGTTCTTC	CASSLFLGAETNEQFF